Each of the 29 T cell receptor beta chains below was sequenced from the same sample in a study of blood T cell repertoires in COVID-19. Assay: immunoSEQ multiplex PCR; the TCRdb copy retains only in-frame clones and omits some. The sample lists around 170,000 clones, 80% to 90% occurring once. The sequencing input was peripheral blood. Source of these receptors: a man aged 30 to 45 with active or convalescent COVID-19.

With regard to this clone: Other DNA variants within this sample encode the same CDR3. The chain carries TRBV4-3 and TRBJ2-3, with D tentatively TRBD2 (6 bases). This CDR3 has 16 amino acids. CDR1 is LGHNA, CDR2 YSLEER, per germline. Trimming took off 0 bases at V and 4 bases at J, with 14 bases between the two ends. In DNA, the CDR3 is TGCGCCAGCAGCCAAGATTCTAGCGCGGGCGCAGATACGCAGTATTTT. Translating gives CASSQDSSAGADTQYF.

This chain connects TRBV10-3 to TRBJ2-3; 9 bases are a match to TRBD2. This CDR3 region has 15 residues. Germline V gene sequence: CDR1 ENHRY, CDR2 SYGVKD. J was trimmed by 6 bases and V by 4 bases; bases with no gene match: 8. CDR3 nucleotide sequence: TGTGCCATCAGTGCGGGACTAGCATTTTCGGATACGCAGTATTTT. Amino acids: CAISAGLAFSDTQYF.

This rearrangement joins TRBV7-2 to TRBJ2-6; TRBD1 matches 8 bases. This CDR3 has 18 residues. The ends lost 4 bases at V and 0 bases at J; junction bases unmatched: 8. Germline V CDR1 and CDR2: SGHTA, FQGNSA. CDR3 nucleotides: TGTGCCAGCAGCTCCAGGGGGCTTTCTTACTCTGGGGCCAACGTCCTGACTTTC. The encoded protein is CASSSRGLSYSGANVLTF.

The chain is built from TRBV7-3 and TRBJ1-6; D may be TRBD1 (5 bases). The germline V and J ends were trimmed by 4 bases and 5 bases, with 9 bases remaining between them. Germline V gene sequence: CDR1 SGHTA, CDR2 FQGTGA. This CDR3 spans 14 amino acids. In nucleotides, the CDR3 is TGTGCCAGCAGCTGGGGCTTGGATAATTCACCCCTCCACTTT. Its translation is CASSWGLDNSPLHF. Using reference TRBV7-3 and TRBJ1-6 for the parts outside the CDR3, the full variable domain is GAGVSQTPSNKVTEKGKYVELRCDPISGHTALYWYRQSLGQGPEFLIYFQGTGAADDSGLPNDRFFAVRPEGSVSTLKIQRTERGDSAVYLCASSWGLDNSPLHFGNGTRLTVT.

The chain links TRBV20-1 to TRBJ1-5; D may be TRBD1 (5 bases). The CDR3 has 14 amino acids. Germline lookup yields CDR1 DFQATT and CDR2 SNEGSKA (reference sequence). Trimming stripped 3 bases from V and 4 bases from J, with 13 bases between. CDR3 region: CSASPGTDNQPQHF. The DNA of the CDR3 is TGCAGTGCTAGTCCTGGGACTGATAATCAGCCCCAGCATTTT.

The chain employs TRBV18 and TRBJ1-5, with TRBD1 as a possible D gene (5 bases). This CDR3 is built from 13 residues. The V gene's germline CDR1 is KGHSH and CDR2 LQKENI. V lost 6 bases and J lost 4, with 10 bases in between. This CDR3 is CASSTQGNQPQHF. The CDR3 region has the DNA TGTGCCAGCTCTACCCAGGGAAATCAGCCCCAGCATTTT.

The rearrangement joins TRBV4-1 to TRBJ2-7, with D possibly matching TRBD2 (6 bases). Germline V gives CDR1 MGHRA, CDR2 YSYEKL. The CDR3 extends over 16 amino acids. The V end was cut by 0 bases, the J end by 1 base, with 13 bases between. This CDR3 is CASSQDGEVDSYEQYV. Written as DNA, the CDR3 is TGCGCCAGCAGCCAAGATGGGGAGGTCGATTCCTACGAGCAGTACGTC.

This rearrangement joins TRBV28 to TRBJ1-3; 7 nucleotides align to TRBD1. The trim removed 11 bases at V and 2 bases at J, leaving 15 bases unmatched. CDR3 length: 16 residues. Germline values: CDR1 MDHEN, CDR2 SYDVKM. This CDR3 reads CAGLPPDRQAGNTIYF. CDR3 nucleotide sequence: TGTGCCGGGTTACCCCCGGACAGGCAGGCTGGAAACACCATATATTTT.

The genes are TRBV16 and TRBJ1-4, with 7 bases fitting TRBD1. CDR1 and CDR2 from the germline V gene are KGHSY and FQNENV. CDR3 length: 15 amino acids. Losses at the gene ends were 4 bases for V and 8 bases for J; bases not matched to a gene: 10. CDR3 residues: CASSPVGGGAEKLFF. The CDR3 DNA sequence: TGTGCCAGCAGCCCCGTTGGAGGGGGCGCCGAAAAACTGTTTTTT. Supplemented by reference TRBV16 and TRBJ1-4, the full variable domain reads GEEVAQTPKHLVRGEGQKAKLYCAPIKGHSYVFWYQQVLKNEFKFLISFQNENVFDETGMPKERFSAKCLPNSPCSLEIQATKLEDSAVYFCASSPVGGGAEKLFFGSGTQLSVL.

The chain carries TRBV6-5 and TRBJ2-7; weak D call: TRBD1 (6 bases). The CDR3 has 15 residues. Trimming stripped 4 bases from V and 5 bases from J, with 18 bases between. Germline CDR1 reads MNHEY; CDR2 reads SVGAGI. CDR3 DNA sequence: TGTGCCAGCAGTTCCGGGCTCAGGGGACCCCACGAGCAGTACGTC. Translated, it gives CASSSGLRGPHEQYV.

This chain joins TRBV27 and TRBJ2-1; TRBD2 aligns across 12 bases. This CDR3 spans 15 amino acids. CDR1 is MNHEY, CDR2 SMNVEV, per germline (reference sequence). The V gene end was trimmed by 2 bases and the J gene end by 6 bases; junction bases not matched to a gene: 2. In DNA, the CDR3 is TGTGCCAGCAGTTTAACGGGACTAGCGGGCAATGAGCAGTTCTTC. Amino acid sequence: CASSLTGLAGNEQFF.

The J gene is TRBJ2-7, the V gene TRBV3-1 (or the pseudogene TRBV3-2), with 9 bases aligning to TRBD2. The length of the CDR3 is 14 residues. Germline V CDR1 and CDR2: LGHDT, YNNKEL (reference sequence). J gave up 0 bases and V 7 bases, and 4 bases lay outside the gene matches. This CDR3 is CASTLSGSSYEQYF. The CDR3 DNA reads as TGTGCCAGCACTCTTAGCGGGAGCTCCTACGAGCAGTACTTC.

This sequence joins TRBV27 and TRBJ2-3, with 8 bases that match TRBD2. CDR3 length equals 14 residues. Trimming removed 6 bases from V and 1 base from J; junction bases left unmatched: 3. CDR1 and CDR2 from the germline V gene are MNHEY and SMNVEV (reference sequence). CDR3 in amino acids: CASRERGRTDTQYF. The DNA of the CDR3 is TGTGCCAGCAGAGAGCGGGGGCGCACAGATACGCAGTATTTT.

The DNA for the CDR3 is TGTGCCAGCAGCTTGGACAATCGAGCTTTCTTT. It specifies CASSLDNRAFF. The rearrangement joins TRBV5-6 to TRBJ1-1; D is undetermined. CDR1 and CDR2 from the germline V gene are SGHDT and YYEEEE. The ends were cut back, 0 bases at V and 10 bases at J, with 7 bases in the middle. This CDR3 has 11 amino acids.

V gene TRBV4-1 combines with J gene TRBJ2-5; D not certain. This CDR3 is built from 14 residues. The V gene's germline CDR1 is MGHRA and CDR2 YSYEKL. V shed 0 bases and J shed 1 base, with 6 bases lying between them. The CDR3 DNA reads TGCGCCAGCAGCCAAGACGGTATCCAAGAGACCCAGTACTTC. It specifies CASSQDGIQETQYF.

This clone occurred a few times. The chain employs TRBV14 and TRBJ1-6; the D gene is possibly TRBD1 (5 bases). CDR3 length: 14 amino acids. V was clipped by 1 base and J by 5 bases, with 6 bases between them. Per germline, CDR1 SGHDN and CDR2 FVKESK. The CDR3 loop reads CASSQGQNNSPLHF. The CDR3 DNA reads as TGTGCCAGCAGCCAAGGACAGAATAATTCACCCCTCCACTTT.

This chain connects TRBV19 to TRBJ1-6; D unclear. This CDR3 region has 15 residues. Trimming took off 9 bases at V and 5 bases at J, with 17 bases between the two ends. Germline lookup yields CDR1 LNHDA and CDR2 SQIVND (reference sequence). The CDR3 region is CASGYAYPDNSPLHF. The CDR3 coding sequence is TGTGCCAGCGGTTACGCGTACCCTGATAATTCACCCCTCCACTTT.

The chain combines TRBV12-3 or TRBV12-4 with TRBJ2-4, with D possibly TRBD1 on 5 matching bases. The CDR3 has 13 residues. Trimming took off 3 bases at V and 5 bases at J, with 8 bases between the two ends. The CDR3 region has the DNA TGTGCCAGCAGTTTGGGGCGCCAAAACATTCAGTACTTC. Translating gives CASSLGRQNIQYF.

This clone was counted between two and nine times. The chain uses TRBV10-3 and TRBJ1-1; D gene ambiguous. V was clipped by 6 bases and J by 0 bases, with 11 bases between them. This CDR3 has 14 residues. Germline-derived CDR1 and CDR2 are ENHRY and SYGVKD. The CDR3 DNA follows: TGTGCCATCAGCATAGGCGGAATGAACACTGAAGCTTTCTTT. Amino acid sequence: CAISIGGMNTEAFF.

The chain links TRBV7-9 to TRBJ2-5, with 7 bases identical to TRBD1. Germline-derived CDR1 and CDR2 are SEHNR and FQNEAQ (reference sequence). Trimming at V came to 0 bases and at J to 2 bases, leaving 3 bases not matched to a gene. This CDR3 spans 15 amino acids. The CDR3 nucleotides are TGTGCCAGCAGCTTAGCAATGACAGGGCAAGAGACCCAGTACTTC. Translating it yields CASSLAMTGQETQYF.

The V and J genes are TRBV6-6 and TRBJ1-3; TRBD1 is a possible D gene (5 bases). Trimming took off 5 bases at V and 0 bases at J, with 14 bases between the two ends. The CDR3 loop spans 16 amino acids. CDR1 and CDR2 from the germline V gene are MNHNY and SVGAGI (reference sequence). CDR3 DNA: TGTGCCAGCAGTCTGACAGAAATCCTCTCTGGAAACACCATATATTTT. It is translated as CASSLTEILSGNTIYF.

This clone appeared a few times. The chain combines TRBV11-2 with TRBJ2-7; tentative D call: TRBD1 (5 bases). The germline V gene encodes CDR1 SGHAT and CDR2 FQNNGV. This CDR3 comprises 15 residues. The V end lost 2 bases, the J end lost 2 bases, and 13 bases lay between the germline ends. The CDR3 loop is CASSLSRQRTYEQYV. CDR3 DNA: TGTGCCAGCAGCTTATCTAGACAGCGAACCTACGAGCAGTACGTC.

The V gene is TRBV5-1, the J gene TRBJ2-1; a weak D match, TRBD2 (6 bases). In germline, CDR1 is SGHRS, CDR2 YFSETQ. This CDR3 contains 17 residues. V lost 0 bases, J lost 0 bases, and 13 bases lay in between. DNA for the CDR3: TGCGCCAGCAGCTTGGGGCGCGGGGTGTTCTCCTACAATGAGCAGTTCTTC. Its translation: CASSLGRGVFSYNEQFF.

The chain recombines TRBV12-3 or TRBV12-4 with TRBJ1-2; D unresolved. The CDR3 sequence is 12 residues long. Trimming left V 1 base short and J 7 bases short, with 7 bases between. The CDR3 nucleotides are TGTGCCAGCAGTTTAGGGGCTACTGGCTACACCTTC. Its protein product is CASSLGATGYTF.

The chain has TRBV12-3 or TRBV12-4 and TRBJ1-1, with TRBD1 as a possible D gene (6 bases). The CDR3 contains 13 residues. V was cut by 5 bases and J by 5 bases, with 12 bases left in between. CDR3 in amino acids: CASSPLTGTEAFF. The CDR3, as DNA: TGTGCCAGCAGTCCCTTGACAGGTACTGAAGCTTTCTTT.

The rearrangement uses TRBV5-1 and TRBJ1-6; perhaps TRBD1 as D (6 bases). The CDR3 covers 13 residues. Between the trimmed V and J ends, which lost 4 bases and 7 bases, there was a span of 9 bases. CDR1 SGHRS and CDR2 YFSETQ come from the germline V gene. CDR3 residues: CASSPDRNSPLHF. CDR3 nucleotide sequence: TGCGCCAGCAGCCCCGACAGGAATTCACCCCTCCACTTT. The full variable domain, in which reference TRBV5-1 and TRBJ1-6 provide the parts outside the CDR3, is KAGVTQTPRYLIKTRGQQVTLSCSPISGHRSVSWYQQTPGQGLQFLFEYFSETQRNKGNFPGRFSGRQFSNSRSEMNVSTLELGDSALYLCASSPDRNSPLHFGNGTRLTVT.

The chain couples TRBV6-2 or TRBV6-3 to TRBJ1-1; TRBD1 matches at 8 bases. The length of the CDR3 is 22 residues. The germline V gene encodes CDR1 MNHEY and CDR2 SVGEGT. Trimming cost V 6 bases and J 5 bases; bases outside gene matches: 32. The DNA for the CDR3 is TGTGCCAGCAGCCTTCTGGACAGGGCCCTATTTTTAACTCCTCAGAAGGGGACTGAAGCTTTCTTT. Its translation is CASSLLDRALFLTPQKGTEAFF.

The CDR3 DNA is TGTGCCAGCAGTTCGCCGGGACAGGGATACAATGAGCAGTTCTTC. It translates to CASSSPGQGYNEQFF. This chain uses TRBV6-5 with TRBJ2-1; 9 positions agree with TRBD1. The CDR3 loop spans 15 amino acids. The junction had 5 bases not matched to a gene; V was cut back by 4 bases and J by 4 bases. Germline V gives CDR1 MNHEY, CDR2 SVGAGI.

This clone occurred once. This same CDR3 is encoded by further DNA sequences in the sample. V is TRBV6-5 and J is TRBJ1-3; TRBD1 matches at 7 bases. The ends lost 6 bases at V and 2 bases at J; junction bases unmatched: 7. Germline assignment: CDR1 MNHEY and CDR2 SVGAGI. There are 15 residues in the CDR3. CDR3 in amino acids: CASSLQGVAGNTIYF. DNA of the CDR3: TGTGCCAGCAGCCTCCAGGGGGTAGCTGGAAACACCATATATTTT.